A selection of T cell receptor beta chains follows, all from one sample in a study of cytomegalovirus exposure and HLA in healthy donors. The table came from immunoSEQ multiplex PCR; TCRdb's copy has only in-frame clones and leaves some out. The table includes around 120,000 clones, 75% to 80% detected once. Sequenced input: PBMCs. All receptors derive from a woman in her 30s in good health and CMV-seropositive. CDR3s include the opening cysteine and the closing phenylalanine or tryptophan. Each record gives: clone size, V gene, D gene, J gene, CDR3 DNA, CDR3 protein. A D gene is named only where the DNA matches it firmly. Size is stated for part of the rows, as once, few or many counts, or as a class when the clone is expanded.

NA	TRBV27	TRBD1	TRBJ2-1	TGTGCCAGCAGTTTATACGGGCGACAGGGGAGTGAGCAGTTCTTC	CASSLYGRQGSEQFF
NA	TRBV5-1	TRBD1	TRBJ2-7	TGCGCCAGCAGCTTGGCCGGGACAGGGGGCCTCGAGCAGTACTTC	CASSLAGTGGLEQYF
NA	TRBV29-1	TRBD1	TRBJ1-2	TGCAGCGCTCCGACAGGGGGGAACTATGGCTACACCTTC	CSAPTGGNYGYTF
NA	TRBV19	NA	TRBJ1-4	TGTGCCAGTAGCTCCAGAGGTGCGGGGGCTGGTGAAAAACTGTTTTTT	CASSSRGAGAGEKLFF
NA	TRBV19	TRBD1	TRBJ1-1	TGTGCCAGTAGTCGAATCCGGACAGGGCGAGGAGGGTACACTGAAGCTTTCTTT	CASSRIRTGRGGYTEAFF
NA	TRBV11-3	NA	TRBJ2-7	TGTGCCAGCAGCTTATCCGGACAAGTACCTTACGAGCAGTACTTC	CASSLSGQVPYEQYF
NA	TRBV6-1	NA	TRBJ2-1	TGTGCCAGCAGTGTTTGGCAAAATGAGCAGTTCTTC	CASSVWQNEQFF
NA	TRBV9	TRBD2	TRBJ2-2	TGTGCCAGCAGCGTAGCGGGCGGGGGGGCCAGGGCCGGGGAGCTGTTTTTT	CASSVAGGGARAGELFF
NA	TRBV5-6	TRBD1	TRBJ2-7	TGTGCCAGCAGCTGGGGGACAGGGAGTCACGAGCAGTACTTC	CASSWGTGSHEQYF
NA	TRBV5-4	NA	TRBJ2-4	TGTGCCAGCAGCTTGGCACTAGCCAAAAACATTCAGTACTTC	CASSLALAKNIQYF
once	TRBV5-1	NA	TRBJ2-2	TGCGCCAGCAGCTTGGAGGGACAAACGAACACCGGGGAGCTGTTTTTT	CASSLEGQTNTGELFF
few	TRBV5-1	NA	TRBJ1-3	TGCGCCAGCAGCAGCCAGGGAAGTGGAAACACCATATATTTT	CASSSQGSGNTIYF
NA	TRBV5-8	NA	TRBJ1-5	TGTGCCAGCAGCTTGGGGGGACACTTCGCGGCCCAGCATTTT	CASSLGGHFAAQHF
NA	TRBV7-9	TRBD2	TRBJ2-1	TGTGCCAGCAGCTTAGCTCTAGCGGGGACCTACAATGAGCAGTTCTTC	CASSLALAGTYNEQFF
NA	TRBV4-2	NA	TRBJ1-2	TGTGCCAGCAGCCAAGATTTAGCGGAGGACTATGGCTACACCTTC	CASSQDLAEDYGYTF
NA	TRBV12-5	NA	TRBJ2-7	TGTGCTAGTGGTTTGGTATACGGGCAGGGTAGCTACGAGCAGTACTTC	CASGLVYGQGSYEQYF
NA	TRBV6-5	NA	TRBJ2-2	TGTGCCAGCAGTTACCAATACGGGTACCCGGGCGGGGAGCTGTTTTTT	CASSYQYGYPGGELFF
NA	TRBV6-1	NA	TRBJ2-2	TGTGCCAGCAGTGCCGACAGGCCCGCCGGGGAGCTGTTTTTT	CASSADRPAGELFF
NA	TRBV27	NA	TRBJ2-7	TGTGCCAGCAGGGGGAGCTCCTACGAGCAGTACTTC	CASRGSSYEQYF
NA	TRBV7-3	NA	TRBJ2-1	TGTGCCAGCAGCCTACAGGGTGCGGGGGCTGAGCAGTTCTTC	CASSLQGAGAEQFF
NA	TRBV10-3	NA	TRBJ2-3	TGTGCCATCAGTGCACAGCCTAGCACAGATACGCAGTATTTT	CAISAQPSTDTQYF
NA	TRBV2	NA	TRBJ2-1	TGTGCCAGCAGGATGGACTGGGACAATGAGCAGTTCTTC	CASRMDWDNEQFF
once	TRBV30	TRBD1	TRBJ1-1	TGTGCCTGGAATAGGGGGCCAAACACTGAAGCTTTCTTT	CAWNRGPNTEAFF
NA	TRBV2	TRBD1	TRBJ1-1	TGTGCCAGCAGTCAAGACAGGGAAACTGAAGCTTTCTTT	CASSQDRETEAFF
NA	TRBV30	TRBD1	TRBJ2-5	TGTGCCTGGAGTGAGACAGGGGCATGGGAGACCCAGTACTTC	CAWSETGAWETQYF
NA	TRBV4-2	NA	TRBJ2-1	TGTGCCAGCAGCCAAGTTGGCGGCAGCTCCTACAATGAGCAGTTCTTC	CASSQVGGSSYNEQFF
NA	TRBV5-4	TRBD2	TRBJ2-6	TGTGCCAGCAGCTTCCCGACTAGCGTCCCAACCTCTGGGGCCAACGTCCTGACTTTC	CASSFPTSVPTSGANVLTF
NA	TRBV7-2	TRBD2	TRBJ2-5	TGTGCCAGCAGCCAGGGGCGGGGGGTTGGTCAAGAGACCCAGTACTTC	CASSQGRGVGQETQYF
few	TRBV28	TRBD1	TRBJ2-7	TGTGCCAGCAGTCCCTCCTGGGACAGCTACGAGCAGTACTTC	CASSPSWDSYEQYF
NA	TRBV6-5	NA	TRBJ2-5	TGTGCCAGCACCGCCGGGGTCGTGGGGACCCAGTACTTC	CASTAGVVGTQYF